These T cell receptor beta chains were read from a single sample in a study of radiation and T cells in renal cell carcinoma. Produced via immunoSEQ multiplex PCR; TCRdb's table is partial and in-frame only. The table includes about 24,000 clones, 58% detected once. The input for sequencing was tumor tissue, taken from a patient whose treatment was nephrectomy without radiotherapy. These receptors originate from a man in his forties with renal cell carcinoma. The CDR3 runs from the conserved cysteine through the conserved F or W. The order of the fields is V gene, D gene, clone size, J gene, CDR3 protein, CDR3 DNA. A D gene is named only where the DNA matches it firmly. Not every row has a clone size; where given, it reads once, few, many or a size class.

v_call: TRBV15; d_call: TRBD1; clone_size: NA; j_call: TRBJ1-1; cdr3_aa: CATSRDRDRLLTRFKNTEAFF; cdr3_nt: TGTGCCACCAGCAGAGATAGGGACAGGCTCCTTACCCGCTTTAAGAACACTGAAGCTTTCTTT
v_call: TRBV18; d_call: NA; clone_size: NA; j_call: TRBJ2-2; cdr3_aa: CASSPRGGRQNTGELFF; cdr3_nt: TGTGCCAGCTCACCCCGTGGGGGACGCCAGAACACCGGGGAGCTGTTTTTT
v_call: TRBV5-1; d_call: TRBD1; clone_size: NA; j_call: TRBJ1-2; cdr3_aa: CASSLATGFSDGYTF; cdr3_nt: TGCGCCAGCAGCTTGGCGACAGGGTTCAGCGATGGCTACACCTTC
v_call: TRBV14; d_call: TRBD2; clone_size: NA; j_call: TRBJ2-3; cdr3_aa: CASSGGGGAGTDTQYF; cdr3_nt: TGTGCCAGCAGCGGTGGCGGGGGGGCTGGCACAGATACGCAGTATTTT
v_call: TRBV19; d_call: NA; clone_size: NA; j_call: TRBJ1-5; cdr3_aa: CASSIGVSGQPQHF; cdr3_nt: TGTGCCAGTAGTATAGGGGTGTCGGGTCAGCCCCAGCATTTT
v_call: TRBV10-3; d_call: TRBD1; clone_size: medium-sized; j_call: TRBJ1-2; cdr3_aa: CAILPGQGNYGYTF; cdr3_nt: TGTGCCATCCTCCCGGGACAGGGAAACTATGGCTACACCTTC
v_call: TRBV27; d_call: NA; clone_size: NA; j_call: TRBJ1-1; cdr3_aa: CASSSHGLNTEAFF; cdr3_nt: TGTGCCAGCAGTTCCCACGGTCTGAACACTGAAGCTTTCTTT
v_call: TRBV25-1; d_call: TRBD1; clone_size: NA; j_call: TRBJ1-5; cdr3_aa: CASSLGLTGVQPQHF; cdr3_nt: TGTGCCAGCAGTTTGGGACTGACAGGGGTTCAGCCCCAGCATTTT
v_call: TRBV15; d_call: TRBD1; clone_size: NA; j_call: TRBJ1-5; cdr3_aa: CATSKDRGNQPQHF; cdr3_nt: TGTGCCACCAGCAAAGACAGGGGCAATCAGCCCCAGCATTTT
v_call: TRBV5-1; d_call: TRBD1; clone_size: few; j_call: TRBJ2-1; cdr3_aa: CASSPDRAFHNEQFF; cdr3_nt: TGCGCCAGCAGCCCTGACAGGGCATTTCACAATGAGCAGTTCTTC
v_call: TRBV7-9; d_call: TRBD1; clone_size: NA; j_call: TRBJ1-1; cdr3_aa: CASSPGGRGRTNTEAFF; cdr3_nt: TGTGCCAGCAGCCCGGGGGGCAGGGGGCGAACGAACACTGAAGCTTTCTTT
v_call: TRBV7-8; d_call: TRBD1; clone_size: NA; j_call: TRBJ1-1; cdr3_aa: CASSLSTGEGTEAFF; cdr3_nt: TGTGCCAGCAGCCTTAGTACAGGGGAAGGCACTGAAGCTTTCTTT
v_call: TRBV6-1; d_call: NA; clone_size: NA; j_call: TRBJ1-2; cdr3_aa: CASRTTGWDYGYTF; cdr3_nt: TGTGCCAGCCGAACGACAGGCTGGGACTATGGCTACACCTTC
v_call: TRBV30; d_call: TRBD2; clone_size: medium-sized; j_call: TRBJ2-1; cdr3_aa: CAWSAGGVNEQFF; cdr3_nt: TGTGCCTGGAGTGCGGGAGGGGTGAATGAGCAGTTCTTC
v_call: TRBV7-2; d_call: NA; clone_size: NA; j_call: TRBJ2-3; cdr3_aa: CASSPQGTSTDTQYF; cdr3_nt: TGTGCCAGCAGCCCACAGGGAACTAGCACAGATACGCAGTATTTT
v_call: TRBV7-9; d_call: NA; clone_size: NA; j_call: TRBJ1-5; cdr3_aa: CASSPGLSNQPQHF; cdr3_nt: TGTGCCAGCAGCCCCGGACTATCTAATCAGCCCCAGCATTTT
v_call: TRBV13; d_call: TRBD1; clone_size: NA; j_call: TRBJ1-2; cdr3_aa: CASSLGGQGNYGYTF; cdr3_nt: TGTGCCAGCAGCTTAGGGGGACAGGGGAACTATGGCTACACCTTC
v_call: TRBV9; d_call: NA; clone_size: NA; j_call: TRBJ2-5; cdr3_aa: CASSPGQRKGETQYF; cdr3_nt: TGTGCCAGCAGCCCTGGACAGAGAAAGGGGGAGACCCAGTACTTC
v_call: TRBV9; d_call: NA; clone_size: medium-sized; j_call: TRBJ2-1; cdr3_aa: CASSVTGAGEQFF; cdr3_nt: TGTGCCAGCAGCGTTACGGGGGCAGGGGAGCAGTTCTTC
v_call: TRBV6-5; d_call: TRBD1; clone_size: NA; j_call: TRBJ2-3; cdr3_aa: CASSYSRGQGTDTQYF; cdr3_nt: TGTGCCAGCAGTTACTCGAGGGGGCAGGGTACAGATACGCAGTATTTT
v_call: TRBV5-6; d_call: NA; clone_size: NA; j_call: TRBJ1-6; cdr3_aa: CASSLATGSYNSPLHF; cdr3_nt: TGTGCCAGCAGCTTGGCGACCGGCTCCTATAATTCACCCCTCCACTTT
v_call: TRBV7-2; d_call: NA; clone_size: few; j_call: TRBJ2-4; cdr3_aa: CASSPRTRNIQYF; cdr3_nt: TGTGCCAGCAGCCCGCGGACAAGGAACATTCAGTACTTC
v_call: TRBV7-9; d_call: TRBD2; clone_size: NA; j_call: TRBJ2-1; cdr3_aa: CASSLVLAGGEQFF; cdr3_nt: TGTGCCAGCAGCTTAGTATTAGCGGGAGGTGAGCAGTTCTTC
v_call: TRBV6-6; d_call: TRBD1; clone_size: NA; j_call: TRBJ1-1; cdr3_aa: CASSKTDRGMTEAFF; cdr3_nt: TGTGCCAGCAGTAAGACGGACAGGGGTATGACTGAAGCTTTCTTT
v_call: TRBV30; d_call: TRBD1; clone_size: NA; j_call: TRBJ2-3; cdr3_aa: CAWNGGDREADTQYF; cdr3_nt: TGTGCCTGGAATGGGGGGGACAGGGAGGCAGATACGCAGTATTTT
v_call: TRBV4-2; d_call: TRBD2; clone_size: NA; j_call: TRBJ2-3; cdr3_aa: CASSSRTSGVTDTQYF; cdr3_nt: TGTGCCAGCAGCTCCCGGACTAGCGGGGTGACAGATACGCAGTATTTT
v_call: TRBV30; d_call: TRBD1; clone_size: few; j_call: TRBJ1-6; cdr3_aa: CAWSLWGQLNSPLHF; cdr3_nt: TGTGCCTGGAGTCTTTGGGGACAGCTCAATTCACCCCTCCACTTT
v_call: TRBV27; d_call: NA; clone_size: NA; j_call: TRBJ2-3; cdr3_aa: CASSLLARGFDTQYF; cdr3_nt: TGTGCCAGCAGTTTATTAGCGAGGGGTTTTGATACGCAGTATTTT
v_call: TRBV6-1; d_call: TRBD2; clone_size: few; j_call: TRBJ2-3; cdr3_aa: CASSGILAGGAQGTDTQYF; cdr3_nt: TGTGCCAGCAGTGGAATACTAGCGGGGGGGGCTCAAGGCACAGATACGCAGTATTTT
v_call: TRBV4-2; d_call: NA; clone_size: NA; j_call: TRBJ2-4; cdr3_aa: CASSQENIQYF; cdr3_nt: TGTGCCAGCAGCCAAGAAAACATTCAGTACTTC
v_call: TRBV10-1; d_call: TRBD1; clone_size: NA; j_call: TRBJ2-5; cdr3_aa: CASSETTGGQETQYF; cdr3_nt: TGCGCCAGCAGTGAAACCACAGGGGGCCAAGAGACCCAGTACTTC
v_call: TRBV6-5; d_call: NA; clone_size: NA; j_call: TRBJ1-4; cdr3_aa: CASSYSGHAEKLFF; cdr3_nt: TGTGCCAGCAGTTACTCCGGACATGCGGAAAAACTGTTTTTT
v_call: TRBV4-2; d_call: NA; clone_size: few; j_call: TRBJ1-1; cdr3_aa: CASSQEGGGRAGTEAFF; cdr3_nt: TGTGCCAGCAGCCAAGAAGGAGGAGGCAGGGCCGGCACTGAAGCTTTCTTT
v_call: TRBV6-1; d_call: TRBD2; clone_size: NA; j_call: TRBJ2-2; cdr3_aa: CASSELAGGTGELFF; cdr3_nt: TGTGCCAGCAGTGAACTAGCGGGAGGCACCGGGGAGCTGTTTTTT
v_call: TRBV9; d_call: NA; clone_size: NA; j_call: TRBJ1-5; cdr3_aa: CASSVGSNQPQHF; cdr3_nt: TGTGCCAGCAGCGTAGGCAGCAATCAGCCCCAGCATTTT
v_call: TRBV7-9; d_call: TRBD1; clone_size: medium-sized; j_call: TRBJ2-1; cdr3_aa: CASSLGQWPEQFF; cdr3_nt: TGTGCCAGCAGCTTGGGACAGTGGCCTGAGCAGTTCTTC
v_call: TRBV9; d_call: NA; clone_size: NA; j_call: TRBJ1-1; cdr3_aa: CASSVTGSPNTEAFF; cdr3_nt: TGTGCCAGCAGCGTCACAGGGTCCCCGAACACTGAAGCTTTCTTT
v_call: TRBV7-6; d_call: NA; clone_size: NA; j_call: TRBJ1-2; cdr3_aa: CASSSLGNYGYTF; cdr3_nt: TGTGCCAGCAGCTCGCTCGGAAACTATGGCTACACCTTC
v_call: TRBV5-1; d_call: TRBD2; clone_size: NA; j_call: TRBJ2-1; cdr3_aa: CASSLTPSGGFEQFF; cdr3_nt: TGCGCCAGCAGCTTGACACCCAGCGGGGGCTTCGAGCAGTTCTTC
v_call: TRBV21-1; d_call: NA; clone_size: NA; j_call: TRBJ1-4; cdr3_aa: CATDPEWAPTNEKLFF; cdr3_nt: TGTGCCACGGACCCCGAATGGGCACCAACTAATGAAAAACTGTTTTTT
v_call: TRBV4-3; d_call: NA; clone_size: few; j_call: TRBJ2-2; cdr3_aa: CASSQIQATGELFF; cdr3_nt: TGCGCCAGCAGCCAAATACAGGCCACCGGGGAGCTGTTTTTT
v_call: TRBV7-9; d_call: TRBD2; clone_size: NA; j_call: TRBJ2-3; cdr3_aa: CASSLGRGGRTDTQYF; cdr3_nt: TGTGCCAGCAGCTTAGGCCGGGGGGGCCGAACAGATACGCAGTATTTT
v_call: TRBV5-1; d_call: NA; clone_size: NA; j_call: TRBJ1-1; cdr3_aa: CASSLGRATEAFF; cdr3_nt: TGCGCCAGCAGCTTGGGTAGGGCCACTGAAGCTTTCTTT
v_call: TRBV6-6; d_call: NA; clone_size: NA; j_call: TRBJ1-1; cdr3_aa: CASSLGSPTNTEAFF; cdr3_nt: TGTGCCAGCAGTTTAGGGTCCCCTACGAACACTGAAGCTTTCTTT
v_call: TRBV4-2; d_call: NA; clone_size: NA; j_call: TRBJ1-5; cdr3_aa: CASSQDRRQPQHF; cdr3_nt: TGTGCCAGCAGCCAAGATCGGCGGCAGCCCCAGCATTTT
v_call: TRBV14; d_call: NA; clone_size: NA; j_call: TRBJ2-1; cdr3_aa: CASSPWRSSSYNEQFF; cdr3_nt: TGTGCCAGCAGCCCGTGGAGGTCGTCCTCCTACAATGAGCAGTTCTTC
v_call: TRBV2; d_call: TRBD2; clone_size: NA; j_call: TRBJ2-1; cdr3_aa: CASRTGVPGTSGRYNEQFF; cdr3_nt: TGTGCCAGCAGGACGGGGGTCCCCGGGACTAGCGGACGCTACAATGAGCAGTTCTTC
v_call: TRBV19; d_call: TRBD1; clone_size: many; j_call: TRBJ1-5; cdr3_aa: CASSTPQGTGYQPQHF; cdr3_nt: TGTGCCAGTAGTACCCCTCAAGGGACAGGGTATCAGCCCCAGCATTTT
v_call: TRBV29-1; d_call: NA; clone_size: NA; j_call: TRBJ2-5; cdr3_aa: CSVEQLEGTQYF; cdr3_nt: TGCAGCGTTGAACAGTTAGAGGGGACCCAGTACTTC
v_call: TRBV28; d_call: NA; clone_size: NA; j_call: TRBJ1-2; cdr3_aa: CASSPGGAYGYTF; cdr3_nt: TGTGCCAGCAGTCCCGGTGGTGCTTATGGCTACACCTTC
v_call: TRBV10-3; d_call: TRBD1; clone_size: NA; j_call: TRBJ1-3; cdr3_aa: CAIRQGASSGNTIYF; cdr3_nt: TGTGCCATCAGACAGGGGGCAAGCTCTGGAAACACCATATATTTT
v_call: TRBV28; d_call: TRBD1; clone_size: NA; j_call: TRBJ2-7; cdr3_aa: CASSRTGTGAYEQYF; cdr3_nt: TGTGCCAGCAGCCGTACCGGGACAGGGGCCTACGAGCAGTACTTC
v_call: TRBV5-6; d_call: NA; clone_size: NA; j_call: TRBJ2-5; cdr3_aa: CASSLVLEETQYF; cdr3_nt: TGTGCCAGCAGCTTGGTTCTAGAAGAGACCCAGTACTTC
v_call: TRBV7-9; d_call: NA; clone_size: NA; j_call: TRBJ2-1; cdr3_aa: CASSLGSGGGNEQFF; cdr3_nt: TGTGCCAGCAGCTTAGGTTCCGGGGGAGGCAATGAGCAGTTCTTC